One and the same sample provided the 9 T cell receptor beta chains below, sequenced in a study of Ad26.COV2.S vaccination and SARS-CoV-2 variants. Some clones are missing from TCRdb's copy, which holds only in-frame ones; the method was immunoSEQ multiplex PCR. The table includes around 350,000 clones, about 90% detected once. Sample: peripheral blood, taken after recovery from COVID-19. The receptors were sampled from a human donor who had recovered from COVID-19.

This chain uses TRBV5-1 with TRBJ1-2; no firm D call. V lost 7 bases, J lost 0 bases, and 16 bases lay in between. This CDR3 comprises 15 residues. Germline CDR1 reads SGHRS; CDR2 reads YFSETQ. The CDR3 loop reads CASAWRAASNYGYTF. In DNA, the CDR3 is TGCGCCAGCGCTTGGAGGGCAGCCTCTAACTATGGCTACACCTTC.

V usage is TRBV14 and J usage is TRBJ2-5; 10 bases line up with TRBD1. The CDR3 length is 17 residues. V lost 2 bases, J lost 2 bases, and 8 bases stayed unmatched. The V gene's germline CDR1 is SGHDN and CDR2 FVKESK. The CDR3 DNA reads as TGTGCCAGCAGCCAACTCCGCGGACAGGGGGGTCAAGAGACCCAGTACTTC. Amino acid sequence: CASSQLRGQGGQETQYF.

The chain uses TRBV27 and TRBJ2-7, with 9 positions matching TRBD1. The CDR3 runs to 14 residues. V lost 4 bases and J lost 1; bases outside the gene matches: 2. From germline, CDR1 is MNHEY and CDR2 SMNVEV (reference sequence). For the CDR3, the DNA is TGTGCCAGCAGTTCGGGACAGGGTTCCTACGAGCAGTACTTC. Translating gives CASSSGQGSYEQYF.

The V and J genes are TRBV11-3 and TRBJ2-1, with D hard to call. V was shortened by 5 bases and J by 9 bases, with 14 bases between the two germline ends. CDR3 length: 13 residues. Germline V gives CDR1 SGHNT, CDR2 YENEEA. CDR3: CASSPSLSGEQFF. CDR3 DNA: TGTGCCAGCAGCCCTTCGCTGTCGGGTGAGCAGTTCTTC.

This chain connects TRBV21-1 to TRBJ1-6; the table names TRBD1, a call not compared with the DNA. TRBV21-1 is a recognized pseudogene. This CDR3 has 15 residues. CDR3 protein: CASSKGRVWSSPLHF. In DNA form, the CDR3 reads TGTGCCAGCAGCAAAGGCAGGGTTTGGAGTTCACCCCTCCACTTT.

The genes are TRBV7-2 and TRBJ2-2; 8 positions agree with TRBD1. The trim removed 5 bases at V and 6 bases at J, leaving 20 bases unmatched. This CDR3 contains 19 residues. Germline assignment: CDR1 SGHTA and CDR2 FQGNSA. CDR3 DNA sequence: TGTGCCAGCAGCCTCCGCGACAGGGGTACTCAAGGAGGGGCCGGGGAGCTGTTTTTT. Translated: CASSLRDRGTQGGAGELFF.

This clone was found a few times. The CDR3 region has the DNA TGTGCCAGCAGTTTCGTGCTGAATTCACCCCTCCACTTT. Protein sequence: CASSFVLNSPLHF. The gene calls are TRBV28 and TRBJ1-6, with no clear D. V gave up 3 bases and J gave up 7 bases, with 7 bases separating them. CDR3 length: 13 amino acids. Germline lookup yields CDR1 MDHEN and CDR2 SYDVKM.

The chain uses TRBV6-1 and TRBJ2-1, with D perhaps matching TRBD1 or TRBD2 (5 bases each). The CDR3 runs to 16 residues. V was shortened by 0 bases and J by 2 bases, with 11 bases between the two germline ends. Germline-derived CDR1 and CDR2 are MNHNS and SASEGT. CDR3: CASSEASGRTYNEQFF. As DNA, the CDR3 is TGTGCCAGCAGTGAAGCCTCGGGACGGACCTACAATGAGCAGTTCTTC.

This chain connects TRBV12-3 or TRBV12-4 to TRBJ1-6; no clear D gene. The CDR3 extends over 12 amino acids. Deletions cut 3 bases from V and 15 bases from J, with 12 bases between. The CDR3 DNA sequence: TGTGCCAGCAGTTTCCGCAGAGGCTACCTCCACTTT. This gives the protein CASSFRRGYLHF.